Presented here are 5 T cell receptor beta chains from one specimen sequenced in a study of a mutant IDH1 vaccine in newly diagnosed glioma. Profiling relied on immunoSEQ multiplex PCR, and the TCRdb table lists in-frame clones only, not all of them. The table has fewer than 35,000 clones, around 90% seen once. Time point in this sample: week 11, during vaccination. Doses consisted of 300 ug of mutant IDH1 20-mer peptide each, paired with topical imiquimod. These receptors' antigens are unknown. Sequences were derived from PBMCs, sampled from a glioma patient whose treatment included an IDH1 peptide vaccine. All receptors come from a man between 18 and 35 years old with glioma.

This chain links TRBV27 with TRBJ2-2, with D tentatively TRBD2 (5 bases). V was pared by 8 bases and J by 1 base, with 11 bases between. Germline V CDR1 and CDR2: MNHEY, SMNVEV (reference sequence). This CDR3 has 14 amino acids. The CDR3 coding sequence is TGTGCCAGCCGGAGGCTCGGGAACACCGGGGAGCTGTTTTTT. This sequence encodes CASRRLGNTGELFF.

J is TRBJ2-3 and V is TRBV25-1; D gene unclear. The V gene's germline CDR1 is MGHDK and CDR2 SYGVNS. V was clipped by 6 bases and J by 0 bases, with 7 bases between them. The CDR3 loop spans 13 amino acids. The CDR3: CASSRSSTDTQYF. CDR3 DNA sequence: TGTGCCAGCAGCAGATCTAGCACAGATACGCAGTATTTT.

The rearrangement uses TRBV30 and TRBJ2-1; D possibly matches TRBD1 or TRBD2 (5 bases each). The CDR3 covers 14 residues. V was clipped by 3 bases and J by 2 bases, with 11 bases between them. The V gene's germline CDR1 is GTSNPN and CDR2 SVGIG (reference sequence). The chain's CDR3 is CAWSRGLPYNEQFF. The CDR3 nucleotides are TGTGCCTGGAGCCGGGGCCTTCCCTACAATGAGCAGTTCTTC. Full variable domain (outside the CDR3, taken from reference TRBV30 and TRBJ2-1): SQTIHQWPATLVQPVGSPLSLECTVEGTSNPNLYWYRQAAGRGLQLLFYSVGIGQISSEVPQNLSASRPQDRQFILSSKKLLLSDSGFYLCAWSRGLPYNEQFFGPGTRLTVL.

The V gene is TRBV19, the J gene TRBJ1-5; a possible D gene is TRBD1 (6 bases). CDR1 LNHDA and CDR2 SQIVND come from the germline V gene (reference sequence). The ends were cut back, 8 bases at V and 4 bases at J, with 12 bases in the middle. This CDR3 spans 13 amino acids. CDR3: CASRRGRNQPQHF. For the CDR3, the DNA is TGTGCCAGTCGCAGGGGACGGAATCAGCCCCAGCATTTT.

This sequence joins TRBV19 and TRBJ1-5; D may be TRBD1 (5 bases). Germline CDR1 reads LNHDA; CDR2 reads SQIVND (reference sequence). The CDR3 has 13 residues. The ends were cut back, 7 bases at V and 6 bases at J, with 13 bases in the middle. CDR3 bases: TGTGCCAGTAAGGCAGGGCAAGGTCAGCCCCAGCATTTT. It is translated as CASKAGQGQPQHF.